This TCR beta chain was sequenced in a study of vaccination effects on CD4 cells after COVID-19. Libraries were prepared by immunoSEQ multiplex PCR; TCRdb keeps only in-frame clonotypes and omits some of them. The table has roughly 51,000 clones, around 74% seen once. Cultured cells yielded isolated CD4+ T cells after about ten days. The person had a PCR-confirmed SARS-CoV-2 infection during March to December 2020. The vaccine given was either BNT162b2 or mRNA-1273, in two doses. Trimming pared 4 bases from V and 4 bases from J, leaving 17 bases between. Germline assignment: CDR1 SGHRS and CDR2 YFSETQ. This CDR3 has 15 residues. As for this clone: The antigen is undetermined.

This chain links TRBV5-1 with TRBJ2-5; D possibly uses TRBD1 or TRBD2 (5 bases each). The source was CD4+ T cells from PBMCs cultured without peptide, collected after COVID-19 vaccination. The origin of this receptor is a human donor who had a prior SARS-CoV-2 infection. In DNA form, the CDR3 reads TGCGCCAGCAGCGCACCCAGAGGGGCGGGAGAGACCCAGTACTTC. Translation gives CASSAPRGAGETQYF.